These T cell receptor beta chains were read from a single sample in a study of T-cell reconstitution after alpha-beta-depleted transplantation in children. TCRdb used MiXCR to reprocess the PCR reads, holding one entry per CDR3 protein. The repertoire holds approximately 630,000 distinct CDR3 sequences, with around 13% as singletons. The sample here was PBMCs, taken before TCRalphabeta/CD19-depleted stem cell transplant. These receptors all come from a girl aged 2-10 years with congenital amegakaryocytic thrombocytopenia, due to receive a stem cell transplant. CDR3s include the opening cysteine and the closing phenylalanine or tryptophan. A D gene is named only where the DNA matches it firmly. The size field is filled for only some rows; it gives once, few, many or a size class.

d_call	clone_size	v_call	j_call	cdr3_nt	cdr3_aa
-	-	TRBV5-1	TRBJ1-1	TGCGCCAGCAGCTTGCTGGGGGACGGGAACACTGAAGCTTTCTTT	CASSLLGDGNTEAFF
TRBD2	many	TRBV20-1	TRBJ2-3	TGCAGTGCTTTACTAGCGGGAGGGCCCACAGATACGCAGTATTTT	CSALLAGGPTDTQYF
TRBD2	few	TRBV15	TRBJ2-1	TGTGCCACCAGCAGAGTAAGCCTAGCGGACAATGAGCAGTTCTTC	CATSRVSLADNEQFF
-	few	TRBV29-1	TRBJ2-1	TGCAGCGTTCCTACTGAAATTGCTTACAATGAGCAGTTCTTC	CSVPTEIAYNEQFF
-	few	TRBV30	TRBJ2-7	TGTGCCTGGAGTGCTCCCGGAGGGGGTACCTACGAGCAGTACTTC	CAWSAPGGGTYEQYF
TRBD1	many	TRBV28	TRBJ2-1	TGTGCCAGCAGTTTCCGACAGGGGGCGATTGTATACGATGAGCAGTTCTTC	CASSFRQGAIVYDEQFF
TRBD2	many	TRBV12-3/TRBV12-4	TRBJ2-3	TGTGCCAGCAGACCAAGCGGGAGGTTCGCAGATACGCAGTATTTT	CASRPSGRFADTQYF
-	many	TRBV5-1	TRBJ1-1	TGCGCCAGCAGCTTGTTACAGGGATGGGGCACTGAAGCTTTCTTT	CASSLLQGWGTEAFF
-	-	TRBV30	TRBJ2-7	TGTGCCTGGAGTGTATCCGACGAGCAGTACTTC	CAWSVSDEQYF
-	-	TRBV20-1	TRBJ1-3	TGCAGTGCTAGAGTTCCGGGAGATTCTGGAAACACCATATATTTT	CSARVPGDSGNTIYF
TRBD2	many	TRBV12-3/TRBV12-4	TRBJ2-5	TGTGCCAGCAGAAAGACTAGCGGCTCCATCGGAGAGACCCAGTACTTC	CASRKTSGSIGETQYF
TRBD1	many	TRBV4-1	TRBJ1-2	TGCGCCAGCAGCCGGATGACAGGGGGCTTAAACTATGGCTACACCTTC	CASSRMTGGLNYGYTF
-	many	TRBV5-1	TRBJ2-2	TGCGCCAGCAGGGCAAGGCCGGACACCGGGGAGCTGTTTTTT	CASRARPDTGELFF
-	-	TRBV5-1	TRBJ2-3	TGCGCCAGCAGCTTGGAAGGGGGAGATACGCAGTATTTT	CASSLEGGDTQYF
-	-	TRBV27	TRBJ2-2	TGTGCCAGCAGTTTACCCCCTTCCGGGGGCGGGGAGCTGTTTTTT	CASSLPPSGGGELFF
-	few	TRBV10-3	TRBJ1-2	TGTGCCATCAGTGAGACAGGGCTTCCCAACTATGGCTACACCTTC	CAISETGLPNYGYTF
-	-	TRBV5-5	TRBJ2-3	TGTGCCAGCAGCTTGGAACCTACAGGGGGGGTCGATACGCAGTATTTT	CASSLEPTGGVDTQYF
TRBD2	-	TRBV6-1	TRBJ2-7	TGTGCCAGCCGGGCTAGCGGGAGTGCGGCCTACGAGCAGTACTTC	CASRASGSAAYEQYF
TRBD2	-	TRBV20-1	TRBJ2-7	TGCAGTGCTGGAACAGGTGTCGGGAGGGAGCAGTACTTC	CSAGTGVGREQYF
TRBD1	few	TRBV12-3/TRBV12-4	TRBJ2-3	TGTGCCAGCAGTTCGGACAGGGGGCTGATAGATACGCAGTATTTT	CASSSDRGLIDTQYF
-	many	TRBV27	TRBJ1-4	TGTGCCAGCAGTGTTCATGGGGAAAATGAAAAACTGTTTTTT	CASSVHGENEKLFF
-	many	TRBV6-1	TRBJ2-2	TGTGCCAGCGAAGGGTGGGAGAACACCGGGGAGCTGTTTTTT	CASEGWENTGELFF
TRBD2	few	TRBV12-3/TRBV12-4	TRBJ2-1	TGTGCCAGCAGCTCTAGCGGGAGGGTAGAGAATGAGCAGTTCTTC	CASSSSGRVENEQFF
-	many	TRBV4-1	TRBJ2-7	TGCGCCAGCAGCCAAGAGGAAGGTATCGAGCAGTACTTC	CASSQEEGIEQYF
-	few	TRBV10-3	TRBJ2-1	TGTGCCATCAGTGAGTCGGGGACTTTCTACAATGAGCAGTTCTTC	CAISESGTFYNEQFF
TRBD2	many	TRBV6-2/TRBV6-3	TRBJ2-5	TGTGCCAGCAGTTATAGCGGGAAAGAGACCCAGTACTTC	CASSYSGKETQYF
TRBD2	few	TRBV5-1	TRBJ2-1	TGCGCCAGCAGCTTGGCCCCTCTAGCGGGACCTAATGAGCAGTTCTTC	CASSLAPLAGPNEQFF
TRBD1	-	TRBV12-3/TRBV12-4	TRBJ1-2	TGTGCCAGCAGGGAGCTTATATGGGGACAGGGGGCCTTTGGCTACACCTTC	CASRELIWGQGAFGYTF
TRBD2	many	TRBV5-1	TRBJ2-2	TGCGCCAGCAGCTCCCCGATGACTAGCGGGAGGGTAAACACCGGGGAGCTGTTTTTT	CASSSPMTSGRVNTGELFF
-	few	TRBV11-2	TRBJ2-3	TGTGCCAGCAGCAGTGACAGTCCTTTTGTATATACGCAGTATTTT	CASSSDSPFVYTQYF
TRBD2	many	TRBV11-1	TRBJ2-5	TGTGCCAGCAGCTTTTCTTCACTAGCGGACTTGTACCAAGAGACCCAGTACTTC	CASSFSSLADLYQETQYF
-	few	TRBV7-9	TRBJ1-4	TGTGCCAGCAGCCTTGAACGGACAGTTAATGAAAAACTGTTTTTT	CASSLERTVNEKLFF
-	many	TRBV5-1	TRBJ2-5	TGCGCCAGCAGCTTGGGGACAGTCCAAGAGACCCAGTACTTC	CASSLGTVQETQYF
TRBD1	-	TRBV9	TRBJ2-1	TGTGCCAGCAGCGTAGGTGGGACAGGGGGCCGGGTGGTGCAGTTCTTC	CASSVGGTGGRVVQFF
TRBD1	many	TRBV29-1	TRBJ2-3	TGCAGCGTTGATAGCGGACAGGGCCCGTTTTATTTT	CSVDSGQGPFYF
TRBD1	-	TRBV3-1	TRBJ2-2	TGTGCCAGCAGCCTAACGACAGGGAGCACCGGGGAGCTGTTTTTT	CASSLTTGSTGELFF
-	many	TRBV2	TRBJ1-1	TGTGCCAGCAGAGTTACAGGAGAAGCTTTCTTT	CASRVTGEAFF
TRBD1	few	TRBV7-9	TRBJ2-3	TGTGCCAGCAGCTTAGCGCCAGCAGGGGGATTTGCAGATACGCAGTATTTT	CASSLAPAGGFADTQYF
-	many	TRBV6-1	TRBJ2-1	TGTGCCAGCAGTGAACTCGTTACCTACAATGAGCAGTTCTTC	CASSELVTYNEQFF
-	many	TRBV20-1	TRBJ2-3	TGCAGTGCTAGAGATCGTGTCGGGAGAACAGATACGCAGTATTTT	CSARDRVGRTDTQYF
-	many	TRBV15	TRBJ2-3	TGTGCCACCAGCAGACTCTCGGGGGACAACACAGATACGCAGTATTTT	CATSRLSGDNTDTQYF
TRBD1	many	TRBV12-3/TRBV12-4	TRBJ2-7	TGTGCCAGCAGTCTAGGACAGGGGCACTCCTACGAGCAGTACTTC	CASSLGQGHSYEQYF
TRBD1	many	TRBV20-1	TRBJ2-3	TGCAGTGTCGGGACAGGGGGCACAGATACGCAGTATTTT	CSVGTGGTDTQYF
-	-	TRBV11-1	TRBJ2-1	TGTGCCAGCAGACCGGGACCACACAATGAGCAGTTCTTC	CASRPGPHNEQFF
-	-	TRBV7-6	TRBJ2-7	TGTGCCAGCAGCTTAGGCAGGGGCCCCTACGAGCAGTACTTC	CASSLGRGPYEQYF
TRBD1	many	TRBV20-1	TRBJ2-1	TGCAGTGCCAGTCGGGGACAGTTCTACAATGAGCAGTTCTTC	CSASRGQFYNEQFF
TRBD2	-	TRBV28	TRBJ2-3	TGTGCCAGTGCGGGAGGGCCTCTAACAGATACGCAGTATTTT	CASAGGPLTDTQYF
-	few	TRBV7-2	TRBJ2-3	TGTGCCAGCAGCTTAACAGGCGGCAGGGTGGGAGATACGCAGTATTTT	CASSLTGGRVGDTQYF
TRBD2	many	TRBV5-1	TRBJ2-1	TGCGCCAGCAGCTTAAAGGGACTAGCGGGTAGACCATTCTCCTACAATGAGCAGTTCTTC	CASSLKGLAGRPFSYNEQFF
-	-	TRBV10-3	TRBJ2-1	TGTGCCATCAGTGAGTATTTAGGGTCCGATGAGCAGTTCTTC	CAISEYLGSDEQFF
-	-	TRBV6-1	TRBJ1-5	TGTGCCAGCAGCGGCTTCTCACGACAGCCCCAGCATTTT	CASSGFSRQPQHF
-	-	TRBV7-8	TRBJ2-7	TGTGCCAGCAGCTTCTGGCCCTCCTACGAGCAGTACTTC	CASSFWPSYEQYF
-	few	TRBV5-6	TRBJ2-1	TGTGCCAGCAGCTTGTTACAGAAAAGCTCCTACAATGAGCAGTTCTTC	CASSLLQKSSYNEQFF
TRBD1	-	TRBV5-1	TRBJ2-7	TGCGCCAGCAGCTCGGACGGGACAGGGACCTACGAGCAGTACTTC	CASSSDGTGTYEQYF
TRBD2	few	TRBV20-1	TRBJ2-1	TGCAGTGCTAGGGATTCGGGGGGAGTAGAGTTCTTC	CSARDSGGVEFF